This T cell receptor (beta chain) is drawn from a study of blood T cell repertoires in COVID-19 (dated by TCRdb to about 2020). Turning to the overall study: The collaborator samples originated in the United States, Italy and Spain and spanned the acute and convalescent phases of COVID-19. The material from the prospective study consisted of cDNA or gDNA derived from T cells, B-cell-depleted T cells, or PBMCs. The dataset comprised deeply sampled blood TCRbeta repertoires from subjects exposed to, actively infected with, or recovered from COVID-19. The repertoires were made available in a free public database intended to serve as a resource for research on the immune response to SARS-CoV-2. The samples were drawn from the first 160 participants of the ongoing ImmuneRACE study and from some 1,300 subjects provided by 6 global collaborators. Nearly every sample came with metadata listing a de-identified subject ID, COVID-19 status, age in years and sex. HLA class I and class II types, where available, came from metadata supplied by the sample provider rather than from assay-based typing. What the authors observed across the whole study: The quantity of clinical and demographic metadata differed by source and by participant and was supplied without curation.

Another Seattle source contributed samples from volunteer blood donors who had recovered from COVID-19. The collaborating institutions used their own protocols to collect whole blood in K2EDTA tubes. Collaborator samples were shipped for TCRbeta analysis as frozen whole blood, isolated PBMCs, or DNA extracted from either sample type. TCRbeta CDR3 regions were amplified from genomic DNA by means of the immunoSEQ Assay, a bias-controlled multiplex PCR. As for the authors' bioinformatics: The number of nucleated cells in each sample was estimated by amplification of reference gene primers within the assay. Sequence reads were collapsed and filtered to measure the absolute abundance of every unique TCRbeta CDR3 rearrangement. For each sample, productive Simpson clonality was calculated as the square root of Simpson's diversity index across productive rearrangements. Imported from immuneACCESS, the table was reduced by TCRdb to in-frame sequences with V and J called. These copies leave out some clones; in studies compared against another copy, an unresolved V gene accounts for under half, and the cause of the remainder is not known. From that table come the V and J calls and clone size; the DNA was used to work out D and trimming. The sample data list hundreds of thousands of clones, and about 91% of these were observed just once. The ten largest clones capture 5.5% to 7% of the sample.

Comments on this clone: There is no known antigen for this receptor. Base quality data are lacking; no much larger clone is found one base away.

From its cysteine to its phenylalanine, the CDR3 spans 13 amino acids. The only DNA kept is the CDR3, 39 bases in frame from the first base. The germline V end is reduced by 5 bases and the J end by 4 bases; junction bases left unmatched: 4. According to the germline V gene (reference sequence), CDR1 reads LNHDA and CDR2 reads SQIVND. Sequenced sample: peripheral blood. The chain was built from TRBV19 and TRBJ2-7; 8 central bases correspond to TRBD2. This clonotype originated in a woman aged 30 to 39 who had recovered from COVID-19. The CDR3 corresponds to CASSAGGTYEQYF. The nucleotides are TGTGCCAGTAGTGCGGGGGGAACTTACGAGCAGTACTTC.